This is a list of T cell receptor beta chains from one sample in a study of T cell clonotyping in hematopoietic cell transplantation. Here immunoSEQ multiplex PCR was the method, and the copy in TCRdb shows in-frame clones only, minus some. Of several thousand clones listed, around 94% are singletons. Sequences were derived from peripheral blood mononuclear cells, sampled 30 days after allogeneic stem cell transplant. Every receptor here comes from a male patient aged 55 to 69 who had an allogeneic stem cell transplant from an unrelated donor, so T cells may come from the graft donor. Some clones in this sample may be carry-over from other donors' samples. Each CDR3 is given with its conserved first and last residue. A D gene is named only where the DNA matches it firmly. Only part of the rows carry a size: once, few, many, or a class if the clone is expanded.

CDR3: CASSLTGAPDTIYF; DNA: TGTGCCAGCAGCTTAACAGGGGCCCCGGACACCATATATTTT; D: TRBD1; J: TRBJ1-3; size: NA; V: TRBV7-2
CDR3: CASSQATGFTGELFF; DNA: TGTGCCAGCAGCCAGGCCACAGGGTTTACCGGGGAGCTGTTTTTT; D: NA; J: TRBJ2-2; size: NA; V: TRBV5-4
CDR3: CASSRIPQGARSSGNTIYF; DNA: TGTGCCAGCAGCCGAATCCCTCAGGGGGCTAGAAGTTCTGGAAACACCATATATTTT; D: TRBD1; J: TRBJ1-3; size: NA; V: TRBV7-6
CDR3: CASSPGDPSKKYNEQFF; DNA: TGTGCCAGCAGCCCCGGGGACCCCTCGAAAAAGTACAATGAGCAGTTCTTC; D: NA; J: TRBJ2-1; size: NA; V: TRBV4-2
CDR3: CASSQYSTSGRAGELFF; DNA: TGCGCCAGCAGCCAATACTCGACTAGCGGGAGGGCCGGGGAGCTGTTTTTT; D: TRBD2; J: TRBJ2-2; size: NA; V: TRBV4-1
CDR3: CASSKNREVGYTF; DNA: TGTGCCAGCAGTAAGAACAGGGAAGTTGGCTACACCTTC; D: NA; J: TRBJ1-2; size: NA; V: TRBV6-5
CDR3: CASSRRGTSGVNEQFF; DNA: TGTGCCAGTAGTAGAAGAGGGACTAGCGGGGTCAATGAGCAGTTCTTC; D: TRBD2; J: TRBJ2-1; size: NA; V: TRBV19
CDR3: CASSLSGSNSVYSDTQYF; DNA: TGTGCCAGCAGTTTAAGCGGGAGTAATTCCGTGTATTCAGATACGCAGTATTTT; D: TRBD2; J: TRBJ2-3; size: NA; V: TRBV28
CDR3: CASSFITSSDRPETQYF; DNA: TGTGCCAGCAGCTTTATTACTTCTAGCGACCGCCCGGAGACCCAGTACTTC; D: NA; J: TRBJ2-5; size: once; V: TRBV5-8
CDR3: CASSEQSGLGNEQFF; DNA: TGTGCCAGCAGTGAGCAGAGTGGGTTGGGGAATGAGCAGTTCTTC; D: NA; J: TRBJ2-1; size: NA; V: TRBV6-1
CDR3: CASSSAGGAYNEQFF; DNA: TGTGCCAGCAGTTCAGCGGGTGGAGCCTACAATGAGCAGTTCTTC; D: NA; J: TRBJ2-1; size: NA; V: TRBV27
CDR3: CASSVGAVNEKLFF; DNA: TGTGCCAGCAGTGTCGGGGCAGTTAATGAAAAACTGTTTTTT; D: NA; J: TRBJ1-4; size: NA; V: TRBV6-1
CDR3: CASSSYLGGYTF; DNA: TGTGCCAGCAGTTCTTACCTCGGGGGCTACACCTTC; D: NA; J: TRBJ1-2; size: NA; V: TRBV27
CDR3: CASSADRGSYNEQFF; DNA: TGTGCCAGCAGCGCCGACAGGGGCTCCTACAATGAGCAGTTCTTC; D: TRBD1; J: TRBJ2-1; size: NA; V: TRBV9
CDR3: CAISVSGTGLYEQYF; DNA: TGTGCCATCAGTGTGTCCGGGACAGGGCTCTACGAGCAGTACTTC; D: TRBD1; J: TRBJ2-7; size: once; V: TRBV10-3
CDR3: CASKLAGTEAFF; DNA: TGTGCCAGCAAACTGGCAGGCACTGAAGCTTTCTTT; D: NA; J: TRBJ1-1; size: NA; V: TRBV28
CDR3: CASSLGQGVYYEQYF; DNA: TGTGCCAGCAGCTTAGGACAGGGTGTTTACTACGAGCAGTACTTC; D: TRBD1; J: TRBJ2-7; size: NA; V: TRBV7-7
CDR3: CASSLEGEKLFF; DNA: TGTGCCAGCAGTTTGGAAGGCGAAAAACTGTTTTTT; D: NA; J: TRBJ1-4; size: NA; V: TRBV27
CDR3: CASSTDRKTTAGELFF; DNA: TGTGCCAGTAGTACCGACAGGAAAACTACAGCCGGGGAGCTGTTTTTT; D: NA; J: TRBJ2-2; size: NA; V: TRBV19
CDR3: CASSLEQNNEQFF; DNA: TGTGCCAGCAGCTTAGAACAGAACAATGAGCAGTTCTTC; D: NA; J: TRBJ2-1; size: NA; V: TRBV7-7
CDR3: CASSPVTGEETQYF; DNA: TGTGCCAGCAGCCCAGTGACAGGGGAAGAGACCCAGTACTTC; D: TRBD1; J: TRBJ2-5; size: NA; V: TRBV11-2
CDR3: CASSIASSYEQYF; DNA: TGTGCCAGCAGTATAGCTTCCTCCTACGAGCAGTACTTC; D: NA; J: TRBJ2-7; size: NA; V: TRBV28
CDR3: CASSPRRTSYEQYF; DNA: TGTGCCAGCAGCCCGAGGCGGACCTCCTACGAGCAGTACTTC; D: NA; J: TRBJ2-7; size: NA; V: TRBV6-5
CDR3: CASSLTGVYNEQFF; DNA: TGTGCCAGCAGCTTAACGGGAGTCTACAATGAGCAGTTCTTC; D: NA; J: TRBJ2-1; size: NA; V: TRBV7-6
CDR3: CASTPGPFDEQYF; DNA: TGTGCCAGTACTCCGGGTCCCTTTGACGAGCAGTACTTC; D: NA; J: TRBJ2-7; size: NA; V: TRBV4-2
CDR3: CASTPLGKETTNEKLFF; DNA: TGCGCCAGCACACCCCTAGGGAAAGAAACAACTAATGAAAAACTGTTTTTT; D: NA; J: TRBJ1-4; size: NA; V: TRBV23-1
CDR3: CASSRDSSNTEAFF; DNA: TGCGCCAGCAGTCGGGACAGCTCGAACACTGAAGCTTTCTTT; D: TRBD1; J: TRBJ1-1; size: NA; V: TRBV10-1
CDR3: CASSQDLIRRASSNEQFF; DNA: TGTGCCAGCAGCCAAGATCTGATTCGGAGGGCGTCCTCCAATGAGCAGTTCTTC; D: NA; J: TRBJ2-1; size: NA; V: TRBV4-2
CDR3: CASSPTPRGNTIYF; DNA: TGCGCCAGCAGCCCGACACCTCGGGGAAACACCATATATTTT; D: NA; J: TRBJ1-3; size: NA; V: TRBV5-1
CDR3: CASSVTGNGEQFF; DNA: TGTGCCAGCAGCGTCACAGGGAACGGTGAGCAGTTCTTC; D: NA; J: TRBJ2-1; size: NA; V: TRBV25-1
CDR3: CATRAYSPYEQYF; DNA: TGTGCCACCCGGGCTTACAGCCCCTACGAGCAGTACTTC; D: NA; J: TRBJ2-7; size: NA; V: TRBV27
CDR3: CASSQQGASYNEQFF; DNA: TGTGCCAGCAGCCAACAGGGGGCCTCCTACAATGAGCAGTTCTTC; D: TRBD1; J: TRBJ2-1; size: NA; V: TRBV14
CDR3: CASSPRDRGGNEQFF; DNA: TGTGCCAGCAGCCCCCGGGACAGGGGAGGCAATGAGCAGTTCTTC; D: TRBD1; J: TRBJ2-1; size: NA; V: TRBV7-8
CDR3: CASSLRSQGVWREQYF; DNA: TGTGCCAGCAGTTTACGATCACAGGGGGTCTGGAGGGAGCAGTACTTC; D: TRBD1; J: TRBJ2-7; size: NA; V: TRBV28
CDR3: CASSLSGTETGELFF; DNA: TGCGCCAGCAGCTTAAGCGGGACTGAGACCGGGGAGCTGTTTTTT; D: TRBD2; J: TRBJ2-2; size: NA; V: TRBV5-1
CDR3: CASSYKGLGGNEQYF; DNA: TGTGCCAGCAGTTATAAGGGACTAGGGGGAAACGAGCAGTACTTC; D: TRBD2; J: TRBJ2-7; size: NA; V: TRBV6-5
CDR3: CASGSAFRNQPQHF; DNA: TGTGCCAGCGGATCAGCGTTTCGAAATCAGCCCCAGCATTTT; D: NA; J: TRBJ1-5; size: NA; V: TRBV6-1
CDR3: CATKPGQGHYEQYF; DNA: TGTGCCACCAAACCGGGACAGGGACACTACGAGCAGTACTTC; D: TRBD1; J: TRBJ2-7; size: NA; V: TRBV15
CDR3: CASSSHRGTTGIDGYTF; DNA: TGTGCCAGCAGCTCCCACCGGGGGACCACAGGAATAGATGGCTACACCTTC; D: NA; J: TRBJ1-2; size: NA; V: TRBV7-6
CDR3: CASSPYWGDTTDTQYF; DNA: TGTGCCAGCAGTCCCTACTGGGGGGATACCACAGATACGCAGTATTTT; D: NA; J: TRBJ2-3; size: NA; V: TRBV28
CDR3: CASSLGFNYEQFF; DNA: TGTGCCAGCAGCTTAGGGTTCAACTATGAGCAGTTCTTC; D: NA; J: TRBJ2-1; size: NA; V: TRBV11-2
CDR3: CAWSAGGGGWSNQPQHF; DNA: TGTGCCTGGAGTGCCGGAGGGGGAGGATGGAGCAATCAGCCCCAGCATTTT; D: NA; J: TRBJ1-5; size: NA; V: TRBV30
CDR3: CAWNGQGAVGELFF; DNA: TGTGCCTGGAACGGACAGGGGGCGGTCGGGGAGCTGTTTTTT; D: TRBD1; J: TRBJ2-2; size: NA; V: TRBV30
CDR3: CASSYSGRYGYTF; DNA: TGTGCCAGCAGTTACTCGGGGCGGTATGGCTACACCTTC; D: NA; J: TRBJ1-2; size: NA; V: TRBV6-5
CDR3: CASRKPTDTQYF; DNA: TGTGCCAGCAGAAAACCCACGGATACGCAGTATTTT; D: NA; J: TRBJ2-3; size: NA; V: TRBV28
CDR3: CASRDSGYYEQYF; DNA: TGTGCCAGCAGAGACTCGGGGTACTACGAGCAGTACTTC; D: NA; J: TRBJ2-7; size: once; V: TRBV6-5
CDR3: CSVGGQGHTEAFF; DNA: TGCAGCGTTGGGGGACAGGGGCACACTGAAGCTTTCTTT; D: TRBD1; J: TRBJ1-1; size: once; V: TRBV29-1
CDR3: CASSLRGAGYNEQFF; DNA: TGTGCCAGCAGCTTGAGGGGGGCGGGCTACAATGAGCAGTTCTTC; D: NA; J: TRBJ2-1; size: NA; V: TRBV5-8
CDR3: CASSVRGDQPQHF; DNA: TGCGCCAGCAGTGTCAGGGGCGATCAGCCCCAGCATTTT; D: NA; J: TRBJ1-5; size: NA; V: TRBV4-3
CDR3: CASSSPDRGYEQYF; DNA: TGTGCCAGCAGCTCCCCGGACAGGGGGTACGAGCAGTACTTC; D: TRBD1; J: TRBJ2-7; size: once; V: TRBV13
CDR3: CASSSFGGSYNEQFF; DNA: TGTGCCAGCAGCTCCTTTGGGGGTAGCTACAATGAGCAGTTCTTC; D: NA; J: TRBJ2-1; size: NA; V: TRBV7-6
CDR3: CASSYSGAGFSYEQYF; DNA: TGTGCCAGCAGTTACTCAGGGGCTGGCTTCTCCTACGAGCAGTACTTC; D: NA; J: TRBJ2-7; size: NA; V: TRBV6-5
CDR3: CASSLRGGAPFF; DNA: TGTGCCAGCAGCCTCCGCGGGGGGGCTCCGTTCTTC; D: TRBD2; J: TRBJ2-1; size: NA; V: TRBV5-6